Reported below is one T cell receptor (beta chain). Each CDR3 protein gets one entry after TCRdb re-called the PCR reads with MiXCR. Among about 10,000 distinct CDR3 sequences listed, under 50% were seen once. This specimen comes from a study of CD4 and CD8 cells across lung adenocarcinoma regions. Donors had localized lung adenocarcinoma, a non-small cell lung cancer. CDR3 size: 14 residues. Trimming took 2 bases from V and 6 from J; bases not matched to a gene: 3. CDR1 is MNHEY and CDR2 is SVGAGI in the germline V gene. This chain joins TRBV6-5 and TRBJ2-3; 9 bases agree with TRBD2. Sequencing was carried out using CD8+ T cells from the margin of a lung tumor. The receptor was derived from a male donor with lung adenocarcinoma. The CD4 and CD8 labels of this study may be unreliable. The DNA of the CDR3 is TGTGCCAGCAGTTACGGGACTAGCAAGGATACGCAGTATTTT. Residues: CASSYGTSKDTQYF.